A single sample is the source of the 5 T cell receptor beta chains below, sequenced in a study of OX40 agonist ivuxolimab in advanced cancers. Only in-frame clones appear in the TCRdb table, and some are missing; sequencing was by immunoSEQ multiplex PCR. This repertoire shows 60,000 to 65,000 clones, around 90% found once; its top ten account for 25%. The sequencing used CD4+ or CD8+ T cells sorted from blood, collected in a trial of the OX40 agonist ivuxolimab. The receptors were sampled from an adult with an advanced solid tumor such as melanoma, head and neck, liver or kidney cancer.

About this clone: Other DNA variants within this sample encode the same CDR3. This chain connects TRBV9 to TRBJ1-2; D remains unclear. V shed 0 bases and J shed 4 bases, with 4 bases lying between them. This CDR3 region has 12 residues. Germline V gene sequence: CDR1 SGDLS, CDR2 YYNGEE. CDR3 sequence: CASSVGGYGYTF. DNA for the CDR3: TGTGCCAGCAGCGTAGGTGGCTATGGCTACACCTTC. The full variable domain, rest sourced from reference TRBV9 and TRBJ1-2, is DSGVTQTPKHLITATGQRVTLRCSPRSGDLSVYWYQQSLDQGLQFLIQYYNGEERAKGNILERFSAQQFPDLHSELNLSSLELGDSALYFCASSVGGYGYTFGSGTRLTVV.

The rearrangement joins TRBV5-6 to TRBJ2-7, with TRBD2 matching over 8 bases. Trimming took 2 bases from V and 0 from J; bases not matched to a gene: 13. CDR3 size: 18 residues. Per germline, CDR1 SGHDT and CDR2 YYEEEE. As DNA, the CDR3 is TGTGCCAGCAGCTTATCGGATGTGGCTAGCGGGTCCTCCTACGAGCAGTACTTC. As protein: CASSLSDVASGSSYEQYF.

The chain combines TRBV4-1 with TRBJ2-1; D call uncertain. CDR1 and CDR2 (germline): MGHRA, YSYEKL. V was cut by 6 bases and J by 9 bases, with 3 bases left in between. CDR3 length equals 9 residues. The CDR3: CASSGEQFF. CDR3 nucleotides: TGCGCCAGCAGTGGTGAGCAGTTCTTC.

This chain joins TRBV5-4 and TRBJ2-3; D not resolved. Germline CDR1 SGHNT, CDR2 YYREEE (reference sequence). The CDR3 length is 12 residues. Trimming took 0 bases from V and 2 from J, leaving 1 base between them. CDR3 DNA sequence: TGTGCCAGCAGCTTGGTCACAGATACGCAGTATTTT. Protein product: CASSLVTDTQYF.

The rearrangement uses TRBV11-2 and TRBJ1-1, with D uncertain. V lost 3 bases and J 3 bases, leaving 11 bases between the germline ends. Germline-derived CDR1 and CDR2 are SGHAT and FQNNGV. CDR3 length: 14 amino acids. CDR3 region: CASSFGGRHTEAFF. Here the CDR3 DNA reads TGTGCCAGCAGCTTCGGAGGGAGGCACACTGAAGCTTTCTTT.